The rows below give T cell receptor beta chains drawn from one sample of a study of lymphopenia after photon versus proton radiotherapy. Using immunoSEQ multiplex PCR, the repertoire was profiled, and TCRdb retains in-frame clones only, with some absent. The table shows fewer than 65,000 clones, with around 86% occurring only once. The material sequenced was peripheral blood, taken from a patient treated with photon-based radiotherapy. These TCRs come from a middle-aged man with gastric cancer. The CDR3 runs from the conserved cysteine through the conserved F or W. The order of the fields is V gene, CDR3 protein.

v_gene: TRBV19; CDR3aa: CASSETSGGVDEQFF
v_gene: TRBV5-6; CDR3aa: CASSLATGEQYF
v_gene: TRBV18; CDR3aa: CASSPRELMNTEAFF
v_gene: TRBV11-2; CDR3aa: CASSLVLAGYTDTQYF
v_gene: TRBV30; CDR3aa: CAWRGSLRAEAFF
v_gene: TRBV2; CDR3aa: CASSLDRRETQYF
v_gene: TRBV2; CDR3aa: CASRQVLNSPLHF
v_gene: TRBV19; CDR3aa: CASSPLDRENSPLHF
v_gene: TRBV6-5; CDR3aa: CASSYDGQSNQPQHF
v_gene: TRBV5-1; CDR3aa: CASSRGTGAFPLHF
v_gene: TRBV21-1; CDR3aa: CASSKVGDPMNTEAFF
v_gene: TRBV2; CDR3aa: CASSEGSNHGYTF
v_gene: TRBV4-1; CDR3aa: CASSRQGFRSNQPQHF
v_gene: TRBV5-5; CDR3aa: CASSLGPRGDTEAFF
v_gene: TRBV25-1; CDR3aa: CASSSGLEGGAFF
v_gene: TRBV5-1; CDR3aa: CASSLDFETQYF
v_gene: TRBV7-2; CDR3aa: CASSLVAASSYEQYF
v_gene: TRBV9; CDR3aa: CASSVDGNQPQHF
v_gene: TRBV11-2; CDR3aa: CASSLLVSGGNYNEQFF
v_gene: TRBV5-1; CDR3aa: CASRVEGWETQYF
v_gene: TRBV6-6; CDR3aa: CASSIRRDGYTF
v_gene: TRBV30; CDR3aa: CAFRRLETQYF
v_gene: TRBV5-4; CDR3aa: CASSLEGARGLGYGYTF
v_gene: TRBV27; CDR3aa: CASSLSTGTGYTF
v_gene: TRBV19; CDR3aa: CASSIFVAVGEKLFF
v_gene: TRBV4-2; CDR3aa: CASSQVRNTEAFF
v_gene: TRBV19; CDR3aa: CASSPGLADNNEQFF
v_gene: TRBV2; CDR3aa: CASSEGLSGNQPQHF
v_gene: TRBV18; CDR3aa: CASSPGFRNQPQHF
v_gene: TRBV10-3; CDR3aa: CAIGTVSYNEQFF
v_gene: TRBV6-5; CDR3aa: CASGAGQGAYGYTF
v_gene: TRBV4-1; CDR3aa: CASSPSLANQETQYF
v_gene: TRBV5-6; CDR3aa: CASSLLSGLGATEAFF
v_gene: TRBV5-1; CDR3aa: CASKRDTGEKLFF
v_gene: TRBV19; CDR3aa: CASSIGVREEETQYF
v_gene: TRBV27; CDR3aa: CASSTDRLNTEAFF
v_gene: TRBV7-6; CDR3aa: CASSLVEGPRGLAEQYF
v_gene: TRBV19; CDR3aa: CASSIETGAKQFF
v_gene: TRBV15; CDR3aa: CATSRGGAGANVLTF
v_gene: TRBV2; CDR3aa: CASSKQGGTDTQYF